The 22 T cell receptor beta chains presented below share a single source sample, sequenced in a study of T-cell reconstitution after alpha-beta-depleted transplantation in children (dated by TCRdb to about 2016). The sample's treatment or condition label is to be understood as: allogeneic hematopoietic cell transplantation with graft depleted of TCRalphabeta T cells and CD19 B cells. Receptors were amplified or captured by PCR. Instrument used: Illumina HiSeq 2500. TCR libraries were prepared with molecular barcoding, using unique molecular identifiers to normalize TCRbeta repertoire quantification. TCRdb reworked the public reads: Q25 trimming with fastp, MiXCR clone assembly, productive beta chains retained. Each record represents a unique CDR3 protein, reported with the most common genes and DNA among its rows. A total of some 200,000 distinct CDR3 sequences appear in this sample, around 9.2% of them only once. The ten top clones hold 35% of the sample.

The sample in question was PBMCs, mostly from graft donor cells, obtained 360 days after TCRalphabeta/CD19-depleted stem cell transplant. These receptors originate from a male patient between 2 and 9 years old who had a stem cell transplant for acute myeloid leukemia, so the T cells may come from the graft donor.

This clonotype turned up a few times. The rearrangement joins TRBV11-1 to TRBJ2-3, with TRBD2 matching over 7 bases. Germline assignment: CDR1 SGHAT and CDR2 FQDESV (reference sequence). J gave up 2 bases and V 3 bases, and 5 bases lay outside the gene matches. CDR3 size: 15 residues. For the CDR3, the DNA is TGTGCCAGCAGCTTCTTCGAGCGGGACACAGATACGCAGTATTTT. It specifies CASSFFERDTDTQYF.

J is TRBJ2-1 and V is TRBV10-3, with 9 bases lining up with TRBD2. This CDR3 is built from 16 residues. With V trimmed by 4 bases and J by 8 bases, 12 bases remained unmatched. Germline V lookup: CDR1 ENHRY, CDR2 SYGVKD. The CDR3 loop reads CAISVSGTSTLYEQFF. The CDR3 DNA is TGTGCCATCAGTGTGTCGGGGACTAGCACCCTGTATGAGCAGTTCTTC.

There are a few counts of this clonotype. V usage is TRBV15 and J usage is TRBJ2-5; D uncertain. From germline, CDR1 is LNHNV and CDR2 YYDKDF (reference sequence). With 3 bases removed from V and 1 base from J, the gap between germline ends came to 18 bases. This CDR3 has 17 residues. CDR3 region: CATSSPFYRSLQETQYF. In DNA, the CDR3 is TGTGCCACCAGCAGCCCCTTTTATAGGTCACTCCAAGAGACCCAGTACTTC.

CDR3 loop: CASSTATENTEAFF. The CDR3 coding sequence is TGTGCCAGTAGTACAGCGACAGAAAACACTGAAGCTTTCTTT. The V gene is TRBV19, the J gene TRBJ1-1; tentative D call: TRBD1 (5 bases). The V and J ends lost 4 bases and 2 bases respectively, with 11 bases between them. The CDR3 runs to 14 residues. In germline, CDR1 is LNHDA, CDR2 SQIVND (reference sequence).

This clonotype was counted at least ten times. The DNA of the CDR3 is TGCGCCAGCAGCTTGACCTATAGCAATCAGCCCCAGCATTTT. It codes for CASSLTYSNQPQHF. The chain recombines TRBV5-1 with TRBJ1-5; D unclear. The V end was cut by 1 base, the J end by 0 bases, with 5 bases between. CDR3 length: 14 amino acids. The germline V gene encodes CDR1 SGHRS and CDR2 YFSETQ.

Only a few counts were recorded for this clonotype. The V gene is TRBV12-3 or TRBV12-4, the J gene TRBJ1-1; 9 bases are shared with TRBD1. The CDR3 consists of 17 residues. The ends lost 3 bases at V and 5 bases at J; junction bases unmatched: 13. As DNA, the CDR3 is TGTGCCAGCAGTTTCGCCGGGACAGGGTTTTTTAGGACTGAAGCTTTCTTT. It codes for CASSFAGTGFFRTEAFF.

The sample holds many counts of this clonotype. CDR3 amino acids: CASSPGKGSGANVLTF. The DNA for the CDR3 is TGTGCCAGCAGCCCAGGCAAGGGCTCTGGGGCCAACGTCCTGACTTTC. This rearrangement joins TRBV7-9 to TRBJ2-6; no reliable D call. The V end was cut by 5 bases, the J end by 0 bases, with 11 bases between. Germline V gene lookup returns CDR1 SEHNR and CDR2 FQNEAQ (reference sequence). This CDR3 is built from 16 residues.

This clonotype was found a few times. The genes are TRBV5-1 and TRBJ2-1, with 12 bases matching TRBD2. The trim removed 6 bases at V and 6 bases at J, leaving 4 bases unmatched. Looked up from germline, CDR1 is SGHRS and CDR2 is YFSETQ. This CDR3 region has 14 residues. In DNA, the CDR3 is TGCGCCAGCATCGGACTAGCGGGGCTCAATGAGCAGTTCTTC. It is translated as CASIGLAGLNEQFF.

The DNA of the CDR3 is TGCGCCAGCAGCTTTAGCGGGGACGGGAGTGAGCAGTTCTTC. This gives the protein CASSFSGDGSEQFF. The chain carries TRBV5-1 and TRBJ2-1; TRBD2 agrees at 8 bases. Per the germline V gene, CDR1 is SGHRS and CDR2 is YFSETQ. The V gene end was trimmed by 2 bases and the J gene end by 9 bases; junction bases not matched to a gene: 7. The CDR3 is made up of 14 amino acids.

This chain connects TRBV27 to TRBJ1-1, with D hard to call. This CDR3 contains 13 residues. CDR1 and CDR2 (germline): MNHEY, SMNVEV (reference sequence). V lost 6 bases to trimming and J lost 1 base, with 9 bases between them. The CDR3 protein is CASSRRGNTEAFF. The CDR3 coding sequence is TGTGCCAGCAGCCGTCGGGGGAACACTGAAGCTTTCTTT.

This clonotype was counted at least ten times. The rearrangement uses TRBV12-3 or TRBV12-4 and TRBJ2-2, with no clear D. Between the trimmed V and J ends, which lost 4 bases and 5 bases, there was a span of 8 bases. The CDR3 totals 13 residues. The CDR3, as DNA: TGTGCCAGCAGTTGGCTCGGGACCGGGGAGCTGTTTTTT. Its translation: CASSWLGTGELFF.

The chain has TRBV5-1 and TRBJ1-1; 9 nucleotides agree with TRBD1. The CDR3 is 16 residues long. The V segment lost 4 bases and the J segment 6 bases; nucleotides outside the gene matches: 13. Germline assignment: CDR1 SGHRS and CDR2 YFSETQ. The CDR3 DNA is TGCGCCAGCAGCCCGACTGGACAGGGGTGGAAGGCTGAAGCTTTCTTT. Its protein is CASSPTGQGWKAEAFF.

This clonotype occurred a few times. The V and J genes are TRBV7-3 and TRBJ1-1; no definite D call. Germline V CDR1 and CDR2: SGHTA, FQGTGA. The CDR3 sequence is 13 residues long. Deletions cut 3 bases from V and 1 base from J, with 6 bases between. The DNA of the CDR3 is TGTGCCAGCAGCTTCGGGCGGAACACTGAAGCTTTCTTT. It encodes CASSFGRNTEAFF. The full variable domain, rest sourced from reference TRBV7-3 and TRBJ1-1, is GAGVSQTPSNKVTEKGKYVELRCDPISGHTALYWYRQSLGQGPEFLIYFQGTGAADDSGLPNDRFFAVRPEGSVSTLKIQRTERGDSAVYLCASSFGRNTEAFFGQGTRLTVV.

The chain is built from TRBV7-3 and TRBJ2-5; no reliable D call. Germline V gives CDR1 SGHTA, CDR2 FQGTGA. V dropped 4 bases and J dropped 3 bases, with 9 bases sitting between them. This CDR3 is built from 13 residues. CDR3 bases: TGTGCCAGCAGCTCCGCAAACAAAGAGACCCAGTACTTC. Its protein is CASSSANKETQYF.

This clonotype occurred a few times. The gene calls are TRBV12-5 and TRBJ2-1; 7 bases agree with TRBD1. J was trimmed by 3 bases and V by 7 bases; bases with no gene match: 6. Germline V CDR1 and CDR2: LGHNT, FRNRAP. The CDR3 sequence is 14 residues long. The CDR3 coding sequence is TGTGCTAGTGTTCCCGGGACAGTCTACAATGAGCAGTTCTTC. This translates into CASVPGTVYNEQFF.

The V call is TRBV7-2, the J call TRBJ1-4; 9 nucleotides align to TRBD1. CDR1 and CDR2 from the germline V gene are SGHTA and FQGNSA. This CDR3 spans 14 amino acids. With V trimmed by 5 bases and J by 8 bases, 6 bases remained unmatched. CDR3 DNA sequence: TGTGCCAGCAGCCTGGACAGGGGTTTGGAAAAACTGTTTTTT. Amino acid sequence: CASSLDRGLEKLFF.

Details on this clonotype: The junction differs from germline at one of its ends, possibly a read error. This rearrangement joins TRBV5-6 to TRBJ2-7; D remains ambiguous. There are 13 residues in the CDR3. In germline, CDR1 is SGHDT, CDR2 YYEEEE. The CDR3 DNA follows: TGTGCCAGCAGCCGTGGGGATGGACGGAGCCCCCTCTTC. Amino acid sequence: CASSRGDGRSPLF.

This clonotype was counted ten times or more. This CDR3 reads CSARDGSAAATFYEQYF. The CDR3 DNA reads as TGCAGTGCTAGAGATGGCTCGGCAGCGGCAACCTTCTACGAGCAGTACTTC. The chain uses TRBV20-1 and TRBJ2-7; possibly TRBD2 for D (5 bases). CDR3 length: 17 residues. Germline-derived CDR1 and CDR2 are DFQATT and SNEGSKA (reference sequence). Trimming shortened V by 0 bases and J by 3 bases, and 21 bases separated the two germline ends.

The DNA of the CDR3 is TGTGCCATCAGTGTAGGAGCGGGAAAGGAGACCCAGTACTTC. Translating gives CAISVGAGKETQYF. V usage is TRBV10-3 and J usage is TRBJ2-5, with 7 bases matching TRBD2. CDR1 and CDR2 (germline): ENHRY, SYGVKD. J lost 5 bases, V lost 4 bases, and 7 bases had no gene match. This CDR3 comprises 14 residues.

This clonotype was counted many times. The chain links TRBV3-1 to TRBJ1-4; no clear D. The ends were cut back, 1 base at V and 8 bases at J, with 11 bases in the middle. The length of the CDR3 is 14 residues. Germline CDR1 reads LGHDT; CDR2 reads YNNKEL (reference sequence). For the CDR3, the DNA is TGTGCCAGCAGCCAAGCCCATTCCAGGGAAAAACTGTTTTTT. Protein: CASSQAHSREKLFF.

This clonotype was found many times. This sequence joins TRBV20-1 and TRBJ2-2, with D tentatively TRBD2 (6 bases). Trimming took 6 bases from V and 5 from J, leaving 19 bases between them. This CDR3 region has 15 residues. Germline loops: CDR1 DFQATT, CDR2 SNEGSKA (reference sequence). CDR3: CSASGSPGRTGELFF. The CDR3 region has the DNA TGCAGTGCAAGTGGGTCCCCAGGGAGGACCGGGGAGCTGTTTTTT.

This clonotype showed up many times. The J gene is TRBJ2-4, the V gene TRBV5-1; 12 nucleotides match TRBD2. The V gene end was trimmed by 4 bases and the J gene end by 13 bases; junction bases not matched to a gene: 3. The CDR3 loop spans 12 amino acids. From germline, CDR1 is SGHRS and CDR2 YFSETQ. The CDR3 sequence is CASSPSGGDQYF. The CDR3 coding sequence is TGCGCCAGCAGCCCTAGCGGGGGGGACCAGTACTTC.